The rows below give T cell receptor beta chains drawn from one sample of a study of blood T cell repertoires in COVID-19. Assay used: immunoSEQ multiplex PCR; TCRdb lists only in-frame clones, some missing. Here the sample spans under 55,000 clones, about 86% being singletons. The material sequenced was peripheral blood. The receptors derive from a man in his forties with active COVID-19. CDR3s include the opening cysteine and the closing phenylalanine or tryptophan. Each record gives: J gene, V gene, clone size, D gene, CDR3 length, CDR3 DNA, CDR3 protein. A D gene is named only where the DNA matches it firmly. A row's size may be missing; if present it is once, few, many or a size class.

TRBJ2-2,TRBV5-4,NA,TRBD1,16,TGTGCCAGCAGCCTGCGAGGGGGCGCGAACACCGGGGAGCTGTTTTTT,CASSLRGGANTGELFF
TRBJ1-1,TRBV27,NA,NA,14,TGTGCCAGCAGCAGAGGCCGGGACACCGCTGAAGCTTTCTTT,CASSRGRDTAEAFF
TRBJ2-2,TRBV28,NA,NA,11,TGTGCCAGCAGCTTGGGCGTCGAGCTGTTTTTT,CASSLGVELFF
TRBJ2-1,TRBV5-1,NA,TRBD1,15,TGCGCCAGCAGCTATACGGGACAGGGAAGCAATGAGCAGTTCTTC,CASSYTGQGSNEQFF
TRBJ2-7,TRBV5-1,NA,NA,14,TGCGCCAGCAGCTCACCCGGGACTTACTACGAGCAGTACTTC,CASSSPGTYYEQYF
TRBJ1-2,TRBV30,NA,NA,12,TGTGCCTGGAGGTTGGGCGACTATGGCTACACCTTC,CAWRLGDYGYTF
TRBJ1-5,TRBV6-8,NA,NA,12,TGTGCCAGCAGTGAGAACAATCAGCCCCAGCATTTT,CASSENNQPQHF
TRBJ2-3,TRBV14,NA,NA,14,TGTGCCAGCAGCCAAGATCGGGGCACAGATACGCAGTATTTT,CASSQDRGTDTQYF
TRBJ2-7,TRBV14,NA,NA,12,TGTGCCAGAATCCACCTCGGGGACGAGCAGTACTTC,CARIHLGDEQYF
TRBJ2-5,TRBV30,NA,TRBD1,14,TGTGCCTGGGAGGACGGACAGGGGATGGAGACCCAGTACTTC,CAWEDGQGMETQYF
TRBJ1-2,TRBV27,NA,NA,13,TGTGCCAGCAGTTTTTCGACAGCATATGGCTACACCTTC,CASSFSTAYGYTF
TRBJ2-1,TRBV6-1,NA,NA,17,TGTGCCAGCAGTGAAAGTTACGCCTGGGACTCTTACAATGAGCAGTTCTTC,CASSESYAWDSYNEQFF
TRBJ2-1,TRBV7-9,NA,NA,16,TGTGCCAGCAGCCCCCCTGGCGGGCCCACCTACAATGAGCAGTTCTTC,CASSPPGGPTYNEQFF
TRBJ1-1,TRBV6-5,NA,NA,13,TGTGCCAGCAGTTACGAGGGGAGGACTGAAGCTTTCTTT,CASSYEGRTEAFF
TRBJ2-3,TRBV7-9,NA,TRBD2,17,TGTGCCAGCAGCTCCGGACTAGCGGGAGGGCCCTGGGATACGCAGTATTTT,CASSSGLAGGPWDTQYF
TRBJ2-1,TRBV7-3,few,TRBD2,13,TGTGCCACCGAGCGGGAGGTCGGGGATGAGCAGTTCTTC,CATEREVGDEQFF
TRBJ1-1,TRBV27,NA,TRBD1,17,TGTGCCAGCAGCTGGCGAATCTCCGGGACAGTACCCTCCCCAGCTTTCTTT,CASSWRISGTVPSPAFF
TRBJ1-6,TRBV2,NA,NA,16,TGTGCCAGCAGTGCACGCGAGAGCTCCTATAATTCACCCCTCCACTTT,CASSARESSYNSPLHF
TRBJ2-1,TRBV9,NA,NA,16,TGTGCCAGCTGCCCCGGGTCGTCATACTCCTACAATGAGCAGTTCTTC,CASCPGSSYSYNEQFF
TRBJ2-7,TRBV5-1,NA,TRBD2,19,TGCGCCAGCAGCTTGGAACCCCCAGTAGCCCCTAGCGGGAGAGACGAGCAGTACTTC,CASSLEPPVAPSGRDEQYF
TRBJ1-1,TRBV7-2,NA,NA,13,TGTGCCAGCAGCAGCAACAGGAACACTGAAGCTTTCTTT,CASSSNRNTEAFF
TRBJ1-2,TRBV19,NA,NA,13,TGTGCCACCCACGTCGACAGCTCCTATGGCTACACCTTC,CATHVDSSYGYTF
TRBJ2-1,TRBV9,once,TRBD2,17,TGTGCCAGCAGCCCTACTTCTTGGACTAGCGGGAGCAATGAGCAGTTCTTC,CASSPTSWTSGSNEQFF
TRBJ2-1,TRBV5-8,once,TRBD2,18,TGTGCCAGCAGCTTGGCGCTAGCGGGAGGCTACACCTACAATGAGCAGTTCTTC,CASSLALAGGYTYNEQFF
TRBJ1-5,TRBV5-4,few,NA,15,TGTGCCAGCAGCTTGTCTCCAGATAGCAATCAGCCCCAGCATTTT,CASSLSPDSNQPQHF
TRBJ2-1,TRBV5-4,NA,TRBD2,15,TGTGCCAGCAGCTTCTGGACTAGCGGAGACAATGAGCAGTTCTTC,CASSFWTSGDNEQFF
TRBJ2-5,TRBV3-1/TRBV3-2,NA,NA,11,TGTGCCAGCGGGGGCGAGGAGACCCAGTACTTC,CASGGEETQYF
TRBJ1-3,TRBV4-1,NA,NA,15,TGCGCCAGCAGCTCATTTTGGGGCCCTGGAAACACCATATATTTT,CASSSFWGPGNTIYF
TRBJ1-1,TRBV19,NA,NA,15,TGTGCCAGTAGTATAGCTCCGGGAGGATTTGTAGAAGCTTTCTTT,CASSIAPGGFVEAFF
TRBJ2-7,TRBV5-1,NA,TRBD1,15,TGCGCCAGCAGCTCGGCTCCGGGACAGGGGTACGAGCAGTACTTC,CASSSAPGQGYEQYF
TRBJ1-1,TRBV29-1,once,TRBD1,14,TGCAGCGTCCTCCGACAGGGGGATAACACTGAAGCTTTCTTT,CSVLRQGDNTEAFF
TRBJ2-7,TRBV30,NA,TRBD1,12,TGTGCCACGAGGACAGGGAAGGGTGAGCAGTACTTC,CATRTGKGEQYF
TRBJ1-1,TRBV29-1,NA,NA,12,TGCAGCGTTGACGGAGGGATCTCTGAAGCTTTCTTT,CSVDGGISEAFF
TRBJ2-2,TRBV7-9,NA,NA,14,TGTGCCAGCAGCTTAAGAGAGAACACCGGGGAGCTGTTTTTT,CASSLRENTGELFF
TRBJ2-5,TRBV6-5,NA,NA,13,TGTGCCAGCAGTCGACACCACCAAGAGACCCAGTACTTC,CASSRHHQETQYF
TRBJ2-5,TRBV28,few,NA,15,TGTGCCAGCAGTTTACTTACAGGGTACCAAGAGACCCAGTACTTC,CASSLLTGYQETQYF
TRBJ2-3,TRBV5-1,NA,TRBD2,15,TGCGCCAGCAGCTGGCGCGGGAGGGCCGAAGATACGCAGTATTTT,CASSWRGRAEDTQYF
TRBJ2-7,TRBV6-5,NA,NA,11,TGTGCCAGCAGTCTACGGGGCGAGCAGTACTTC,CASSLRGEQYF
TRBJ1-2,TRBV14,NA,TRBD1,14,TGTGCCAGCAGCCCTTTGACAGGGCCGGATGGCTACACCTTC,CASSPLTGPDGYTF
TRBJ1-5,TRBV4-1,NA,TRBD1,15,TGCGCCAGCAGCCACTCGGGACAGGGCAATCAGCCCCAGCATTTT,CASSHSGQGNQPQHF
TRBJ2-3,TRBV18,NA,NA,13,TGTGCCAGCACCCGTCGAGGGGGAGATACGCAGTATTTT,CASTRRGGDTQYF
TRBJ2-2,TRBV13,NA,NA,14,TGTGCCAGCATCCGGCAGGTGGGCACCGGGGAGCTGTTTTTT,CASIRQVGTGELFF
TRBJ2-1,TRBV7-3,NA,NA,15,TGTGCCAGCAGCTTAATCGGGAGCTCCTACAATGAGCAGTTCTTC,CASSLIGSSYNEQFF
TRBJ2-3,TRBV7-2,once,TRBD2,15,TGTGCCAGCAGCGTGACTAGCGGGAACACAGATACGCAGTATTTT,CASSVTSGNTDTQYF
TRBJ2-3,TRBV19,once,NA,15,TGTGCCAGTAGTATAAGTAGCGGAGGCACAGATACGCAGTATTTT,CASSISSGGTDTQYF
TRBJ2-7,TRBV11-3,once,TRBD1,14,TGTGCCAGCAGCGCGACAGGGATTACCCACGAGCAGTACTTC,CASSATGITHEQYF
TRBJ2-7,TRBV9,NA,TRBD1,14,TGTGCCAGCAGCCTGGGACAGGAAAGTTACGAGCAGTACTTC,CASSLGQESYEQYF
TRBJ2-6,TRBV5-4,NA,NA,16,TGTGCCAGCAGCACAATTTTGCCCTCTGGGGCCAACGTCCTGACTTTC,CASSTILPSGANVLTF
TRBJ2-5,TRBV9,NA,TRBD2,16,TGTGCCAGCAGCGTAGGGGCTAGCGGGAGGCAAGAGACCCAGTACTTC,CASSVGASGRQETQYF